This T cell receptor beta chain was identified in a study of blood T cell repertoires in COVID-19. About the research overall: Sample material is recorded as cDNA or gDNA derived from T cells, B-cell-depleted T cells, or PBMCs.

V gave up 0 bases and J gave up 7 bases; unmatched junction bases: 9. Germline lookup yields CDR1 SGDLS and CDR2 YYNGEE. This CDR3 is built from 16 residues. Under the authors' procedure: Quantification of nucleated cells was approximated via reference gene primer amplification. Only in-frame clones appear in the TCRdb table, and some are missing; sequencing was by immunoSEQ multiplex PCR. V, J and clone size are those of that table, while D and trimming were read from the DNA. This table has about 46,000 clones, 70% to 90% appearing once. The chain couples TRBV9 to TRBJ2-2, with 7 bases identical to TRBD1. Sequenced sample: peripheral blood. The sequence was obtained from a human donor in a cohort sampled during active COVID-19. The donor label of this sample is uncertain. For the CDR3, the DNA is TGTGCCAGCAGCGTAGTAGGGGACAGAGGAATCGGGGAGCTGTTTTTT. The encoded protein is CASSVVGDRGIGELFF.